Below are 6 T cell receptor beta chains sequenced from a single sample in a study of blood T cell repertoires in COVID-19. Clones were sequenced by immunoSEQ multiplex PCR, and TCRdb holds only the in-frame ones, with some missing. The table lists some 190,000 clones, 80% to 90% of them singletons. Sequenced: peripheral blood. The source of these receptors is a man aged 25 to 40 with acute or convalescent COVID-19.

This chain links TRBV12-5 with TRBJ2-2, with 8 positions matching TRBD2. V trimming: 3 bases; J trimming: 11 bases; junction bases outside the gene matches: 11. The germline gives CDR1 LGHNT, CDR2 FRNRAP. The CDR3 sequence is 15 residues long. The CDR3, as DNA: TGTGCTAGTGGTTTCGCCAGGGCCGGGGGGGACGAGCTGTTTTTT. As protein: CASGFARAGGDELFF.

The J gene is TRBJ1-4, the V gene TRBV28; D ambiguous. Trimming shortened V by 7 bases and J by 4 bases, and 7 bases separated the two germline ends. Per the germline V gene, CDR1 is MDHEN and CDR2 is SYDVKM. The CDR3 runs to 12 residues. The CDR3 DNA reads as TGTGCCAGCACCGAGGGTAATGAAAAACTGTTTTTT. Encoded protein: CASTEGNEKLFF.

The rearrangement links TRBV11-3 to TRBJ2-5; no clear D gene. The V and J ends lost 4 bases and 4 bases respectively, with 13 bases between them. This CDR3 region has 14 residues. Germline loops: CDR1 SGHNT, CDR2 YENEEA. The CDR3 is CASSSDQVSETQYF. The CDR3 nucleotides are TGTGCCAGCAGCTCCGACCAGGTGTCAGAGACCCAGTACTTC.

The chain combines TRBV12-5 with TRBJ2-5; D call uncertain. The CDR3 covers 11 residues. Trimming took off 6 bases at V and 5 bases at J, with 7 bases between the two ends. CDR1 LGHNT and CDR2 FRNRAP come from the germline V gene. DNA of the CDR3: TGTGCTAGTGGCCTCGGGGAGACCCAGTACTTC. Translated: CASGLGETQYF.

The V gene is TRBV16, the J gene TRBJ2-3, with a possible D match to TRBD1 (5 bases). Germline CDR1 reads KGHSY; CDR2 reads FQNENV. The V and J ends lost 3 bases and 6 bases respectively, with 16 bases between them. This CDR3 is built from 15 residues. CDR3 sequence: CASSHSPRAGDTQYF. In DNA form, the CDR3 reads TGTGCCAGCAGCCATTCCCCCAGGGCCGGGGATACGCAGTATTTT.

The V and J genes are TRBV5-1 and TRBJ2-3; D perhaps matches TRBD1 (5 bases). V lost 2 bases to trimming and J lost 3 bases, with 13 bases between them. Germline V gives CDR1 SGHRS, CDR2 YFSETQ. The length of the CDR3 is 15 residues. CDR3 DNA: TGCGCCAGCAGCTTTAATCAGGGTGGAACAGATACGCAGTATTTT. Its translation: CASSFNQGGTDTQYF.